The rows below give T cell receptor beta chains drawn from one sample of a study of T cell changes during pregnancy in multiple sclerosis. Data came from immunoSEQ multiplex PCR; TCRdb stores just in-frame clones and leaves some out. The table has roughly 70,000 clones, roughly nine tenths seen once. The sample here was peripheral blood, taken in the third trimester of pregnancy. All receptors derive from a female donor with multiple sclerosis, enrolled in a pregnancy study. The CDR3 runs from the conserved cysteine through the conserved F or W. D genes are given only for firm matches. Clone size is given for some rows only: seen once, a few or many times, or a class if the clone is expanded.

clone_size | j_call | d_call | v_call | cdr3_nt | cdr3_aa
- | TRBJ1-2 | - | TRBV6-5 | TGTGCCAGCAGGCTGGGCGCGTACTATGGCTACACCTTC | CASRLGAYYGYTF
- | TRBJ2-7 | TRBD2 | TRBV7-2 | TGTGCCAGCAGCTCGACCGGGACTATCCCCTACGAGCAGTACTTC | CASSSTGTIPYEQYF
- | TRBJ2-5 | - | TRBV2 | TGTGCCAGCAGACTAACCTACCAAGAGACCCAGTACTTC | CASRLTYQETQYF
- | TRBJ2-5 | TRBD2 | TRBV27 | TGTGCCAGCAGTTTAGAACCCCCAGCGGGGGGGAGAGAGACCCAGTACTTC | CASSLEPPAGGRETQYF
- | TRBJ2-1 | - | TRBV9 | TGTGCCAGCAGCGCCCAGGGGATCAATGAGCAGTTCTTC | CASSAQGINEQFF
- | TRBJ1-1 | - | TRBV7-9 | TGTGCCAGCAGCTTAACTACACCCGGGGATTCCACTTTCTTT | CASSLTTPGDSTFF
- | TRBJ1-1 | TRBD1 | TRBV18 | TGTGCCAGCTCACCTCGGACAGGGGGCGGGGCCACTGAAGCTTTCTTT | CASSPRTGGGATEAFF
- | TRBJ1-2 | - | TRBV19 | TGTGCCAGCAATCGTAGACAGGATGGGACTAACTATGGCTACACCTTC | CASNRRQDGTNYGYTF
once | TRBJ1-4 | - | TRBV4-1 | TGCGCCAGCAGCCAAGAGTACTTATCTCGTGAAAAACTGTTTTTT | CASSQEYLSREKLFF
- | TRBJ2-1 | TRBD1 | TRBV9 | TGTGCCAGCCGACAGGGGGCGGGAGGTGAGCAGTTCTTC | CASRQGAGGEQFF
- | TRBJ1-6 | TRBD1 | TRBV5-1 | TGCGCCAGCAGCCTGGGACAGGGGGGCGTTTCACCCCTCCACTTT | CASSLGQGGVSPLHF
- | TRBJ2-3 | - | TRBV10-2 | TGCGCCAGCAGCGTAACCTATACTCCTACCCCCACAGATACGCAGTATTTT | CASSVTYTPTPTDTQYF
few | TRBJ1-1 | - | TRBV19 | TGTGCCAGTAGTATAACAGGGCTGAACACTGAAGCTTTCTTT | CASSITGLNTEAFF
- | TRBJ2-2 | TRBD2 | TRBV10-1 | TGCGCCAGCTGGACTAGCGGGGGGGGAGGAAGGTTTTTT | CASWTSGGGGRFF
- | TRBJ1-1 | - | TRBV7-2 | TGTGCCAGCAGCTTAACCCCTCGGGTCGAGAACACTGAAGCTTTCTTT | CASSLTPRVENTEAFF
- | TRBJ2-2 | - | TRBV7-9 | TGTGCCAGCAGCTTAGGTCGTCCCACCGGGGAGCTGTTTTTT | CASSLGRPTGELFF
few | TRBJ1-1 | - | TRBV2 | TGTGCCAGCCTGGCCCCCAACACTGAAGCTTTCTTT | CASLAPNTEAFF
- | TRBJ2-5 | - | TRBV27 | TGTGCCAGCAGCGCATGGACATTACTTGGGGAGACCCAGTACTTC | CASSAWTLLGETQYF
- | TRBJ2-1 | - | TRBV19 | TGTGCCAGTAGTCCCTACGAGGGCTACAATGAGCAGTTCTTC | CASSPYEGYNEQFF
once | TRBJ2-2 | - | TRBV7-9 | TGTGCCAGCAGCTTGGCCCGCACCGGGGAGCTGTTTTTT | CASSLARTGELFF
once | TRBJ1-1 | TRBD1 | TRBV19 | TGTGCCGCGGTATACCGGGACAGGGGACCAAACACTGAAGCTTTCTTT | CAAVYRDRGPNTEAFF
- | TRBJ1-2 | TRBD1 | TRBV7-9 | TGTGCCAGCAGCTCCGCGACAGGGGGCGCCGGTGGCTACACCTTC | CASSSATGGAGGYTF
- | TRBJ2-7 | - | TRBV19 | TGTGCCAGTAGTATCGTTCACGGCTCCTACGAGCAGTACTTC | CASSIVHGSYEQYF
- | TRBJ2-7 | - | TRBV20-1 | TGCAGTGTGGGGGGTGGCGAGCAGTACTTC | CSVGGGEQYF
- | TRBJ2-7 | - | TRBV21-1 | TGTGCCAGCAGCAAAGCGGGACAGGGGTGTTACGAGCAGTACTTC | CASSKAGQGCYEQYF
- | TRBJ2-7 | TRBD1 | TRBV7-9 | TGTGCCAGCAGCTTAATGGGACAGGGGGTGGACGAGCAGTACTTC | CASSLMGQGVDEQYF
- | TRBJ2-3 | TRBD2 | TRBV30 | TGTGCCTGGAGCGCCGGGACTATACCTAATACGCAGTATTTT | CAWSAGTIPNTQYF
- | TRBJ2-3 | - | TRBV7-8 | TGTGCCAGCAGCTCACTAGAGGGCACAGATACGCAGTATTTT | CASSSLEGTDTQYF
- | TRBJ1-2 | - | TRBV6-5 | TGTGCCAGCAGTTACACGAGAGAGTATGGCTACACCTTC | CASSYTREYGYTF
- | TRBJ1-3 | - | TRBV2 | TGTGCCAGCAGTGAAACTTTTCCAGGGAGGCAAGTCCCTGGAAACACCATATATTTT | CASSETFPGRQVPGNTIYF
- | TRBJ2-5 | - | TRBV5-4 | TGTGCCAGCAGCCAACAAGAGACCCAGTACTTC | CASSQQETQYF
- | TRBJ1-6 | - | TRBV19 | TGTGCCAGTAGTTCAATATTAGCGAGCTCCTATAATTCACCCCTCCACTTT | CASSSILASSYNSPLHF
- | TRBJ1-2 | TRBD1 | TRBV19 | TGTGCCAGTACCGAGCCCGCGGGACAGGGGCCCTATGGCTACACCTTC | CASTEPAGQGPYGYTF
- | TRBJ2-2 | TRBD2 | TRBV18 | TGTGCCAGCTCACCCTCGGCTAGCGGGGGATCGAACACCGGGGAGCTGTTTTTT | CASSPSASGGSNTGELFF
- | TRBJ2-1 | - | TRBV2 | TGTGCCAGCAGGGGAGAGATGGGAGAGCAGTTCTTC | CASRGEMGEQFF
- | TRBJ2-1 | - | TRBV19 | TGTGCCAGTAGGTTGTGGGCCAGCTCCTACAATGAGCAGTTCTTC | CASRLWASSYNEQFF
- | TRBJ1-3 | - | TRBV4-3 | TGCGCCAGCAGCCAAGATGGGCGACAGTCTGGAAACACCATATATTTT | CASSQDGRQSGNTIYF
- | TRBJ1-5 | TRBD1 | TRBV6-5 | TGTGCCAGCAGCCTGAACAGGGGCGGTGGACAGCCCCAGCATTTT | CASSLNRGGGQPQHF
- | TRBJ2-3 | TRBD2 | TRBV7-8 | TGTGCCAGCAGCTTAGGACTAGCGGTTACAGATACGCAGTATTTT | CASSLGLAVTDTQYF
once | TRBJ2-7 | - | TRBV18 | TGTGCCAGCTCACCGGGACAAATCTACGAGCAGTACTTC | CASSPGQIYEQYF
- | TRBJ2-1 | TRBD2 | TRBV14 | TGTGCCAGCAGCAAGCGGGGGGGCTACAATGAGCAGTTCTTC | CASSKRGGYNEQFF
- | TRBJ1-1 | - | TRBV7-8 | TGTGCCAGCAGCCGCGGCCCGCGGGACCGGCCAGGGACTGAAGCTTTCTTT | CASSRGPRDRPGTEAFF
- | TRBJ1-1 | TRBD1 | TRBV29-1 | TGCAGCGTTGGCAGGGGGGCGGAAAACACTGAAGCTTTCTTT | CSVGRGAENTEAFF
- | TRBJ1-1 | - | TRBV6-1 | TGTGCCAGCACCGTGCGGAACACTGAAGCTTTCTTT | CASTVRNTEAFF
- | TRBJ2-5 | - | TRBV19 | TGTGCCAGTAGTCCCCCGGGTCTAGCTGTGACCCAGTACTTC | CASSPPGLAVTQYF
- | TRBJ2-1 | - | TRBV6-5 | TGTGCCAGCAGTTACGCCAGGGGAGAGCAGTTCTTC | CASSYARGEQFF
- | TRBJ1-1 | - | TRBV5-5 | TGTGCCAGCAGCTCGGAGACAGGACCCCTGGTTACCGAAGCTTTCTTT | CASSSETGPLVTEAFF
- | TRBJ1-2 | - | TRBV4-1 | TGCGCCAGCAGCCAAGAGCAATGGCAGCGCTATGGCTACACCTTC | CASSQEQWQRYGYTF
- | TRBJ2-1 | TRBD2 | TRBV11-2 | TGTGCCAGCAACCAGCGGGGCTACAATGAGCAGTTCTTC | CASNQRGYNEQFF
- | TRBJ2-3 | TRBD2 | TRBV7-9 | TGTGCCAGCAGCATTTACGGGACTAGCGGGTCAGGGGCAGATACGCAGTATTTT | CASSIYGTSGSGADTQYF
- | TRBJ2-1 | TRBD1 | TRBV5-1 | TGCGCCAGCAGCTTGGCCGGGACAGCTTCCTACAATGAGCAGTTCTTC | CASSLAGTASYNEQFF
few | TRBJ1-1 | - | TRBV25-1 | TGTGCCAGCAGGGGACTACTCGAAGCTTTCTTT | CASRGLLEAFF
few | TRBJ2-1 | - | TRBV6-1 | TGTGCCAGCAGTCCGTCTAGCGTGTACAATGAGCAGTTCTTC | CASSPSSVYNEQFF
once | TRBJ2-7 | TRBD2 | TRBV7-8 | TGTGCCAGCAGCAATGGACTAGCGGGGGGGTACTACGAGCAGTACTTC | CASSNGLAGGYYEQYF
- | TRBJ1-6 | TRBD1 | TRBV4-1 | TGCGCCAGCAGCCAAGTTGACAGGGAAGGATCACCCCTCCACTTT | CASSQVDREGSPLHF
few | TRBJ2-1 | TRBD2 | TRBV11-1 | TGTGCCAGCAGCCCGACTAGCGGGGGGGCAAATGAGCAGTTCTTC | CASSPTSGGANEQFF
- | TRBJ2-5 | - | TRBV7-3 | TGTGCCAGCAGCTCCTCTCAAGAGACCCAGTACTTC | CASSSSQETQYF
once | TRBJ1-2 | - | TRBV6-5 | TGTGCCAGCAGTTTCGCAGGGTATGGCTACACCTTC | CASSFAGYGYTF
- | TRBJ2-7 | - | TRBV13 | TGTGCCAGCAGCCGCGGACTGGACAGCTCCTACGAGCAGTACTTC | CASSRGLDSSYEQYF
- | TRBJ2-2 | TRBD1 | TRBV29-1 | TGCAGCGTTGAAACAACAGGGGGTTCAACCGGGGAGCTGTTTTTT | CSVETTGGSTGELFF